The subject of this entry is one T cell receptor beta chain. The sample originates from a study of cytomegalovirus exposure and HLA in healthy donors. For the study at large: Earlier work reported 95 million to 130 million unique TCR beta sequences from some 170 million T cells.

The PCR employed 60 Vbeta primers together with 13 Jbeta primers. The table came from immunoSEQ multiplex PCR; TCRdb's copy has only in-frame clones and leaves some out. The profile shows under 200,000 clones, over 80% of them singletons. The germline V and J ends were trimmed by 7 bases and 4 bases, with 14 bases remaining between them. Looked up from germline, CDR1 is SGHRS and CDR2 is YFSETQ. There are 13 residues in the CDR3. The sequencing input was PBMCs. The rearrangement links TRBV5-1 to TRBJ1-1; D perhaps matches TRBD1 (6 bases). The source of this sequence is a human donor in good health. The DNA for the CDR3 is TGCGCCAGCCTTGGGGGGGCCGGCACTGAAGCTTTCTTT. Translation gives CASLGGAGTEAFF.